This entry features one T cell receptor (beta chain) sequence. The record originates from a study of blood T cell repertoires in COVID-19. Across the study: Spain, Italy and the United States supplied samples that represented acute and convalescent COVID-19. Sample material is recorded as cDNA or gDNA derived from T cells, B-cell-depleted T cells, or PBMCs.

Unmatched junction bases numbered 5, after V lost 3 bases and J lost 9 bases. Germline V gene lookup returns CDR1 SGDLS and CDR2 YYNGEE. CDR3 length equals 12 residues. In the original processing: Reference gene primer amplification gave nucleated cell count estimates. Profiling relied on immunoSEQ multiplex PCR, and the TCRdb table lists in-frame clones only, not all of them. The V and J calls and clone size were taken over from that table, and D and trimming were inferred from the DNA. Of some 160,000 clones listed, 89% were seen once; the top ten hold approximately 3%. The TCR was taken from a man aged 60-69 years with acute or convalescent COVID-19. V usage is TRBV9 and J usage is TRBJ2-7, with 8 bases lining up with TRBD1. Input material: peripheral blood. The CDR3 spells CASSDRDRLQYF. The CDR3 bases are TGTGCCAGCAGCGATCGGGACAGGTTGCAGTACTTC. The entire variable domain, with the rest obtained from reference TRBV9 and TRBJ2-7, is as follows: DSGVTQTPKHLITATGQRVTLRCSPRSGDLSVYWYQQSLDQGLQFLIQYYNGEERAKGNILERFSAQQFPDLHSELNLSSLELGDSALYFCASSDRDRLQYFGPGTRLTVT.